This TCR beta chain was obtained from a study of blood T cell repertoires in COVID-19 (dated by TCRdb to the early 2020s). Study-wide context: Collaborator samples came from the United States, Italy and Spain and covered acute and convalescent phases of COVID-19. Nearly every sample came with metadata listing a de-identified subject ID, COVID-19 status, age in years and sex. Deeply sampled blood TCRbeta repertoires from subjects exposed to, actively infected with, or recovered from COVID-19 were included in the dataset. Where available, HLA class I and class II types were obtained from metadata supplied by the sample provider rather than from assay-based typing. Samples were obtained from the ongoing ImmuneRACE study (first 160 participants) and from some 1,200 subjects provided by 6 global collaborators. The material from the prospective study consisted of cDNA or gDNA derived from T cells, B-cell-depleted T cells, or PBMCs. The repertoires were released in a freely available public database meant as a resource for research on the immune response to SARS-CoV-2. Broader findings and caveats from the paper: The quantity of clinical and demographic metadata differed by source and by participant and was supplied without curation.

The CDR3 has 16 amino acids, counting the end cysteine and phenylalanine. Left in the record is the CDR3 DNA by itself, 48 bases read in frame from the first base. V has 3 bases trimmed and J has 2 bases trimmed; junction bases matching no gene number 5. The germline V gene supplies CDR1 SGHAT and CDR2 FQNNGV. One collaborating source in Seattle enrolled patients while the patients were actively infected and followed the patients over time throughout the course of disease. Collaborating institutions collected whole blood in K2EDTA tubes following their own protocols. Collaborator samples were shipped for TCRbeta analysis as frozen whole blood, isolated PBMCs, or DNA extracted from either sample type. TCRbeta CDR3 regions were amplified from genomic DNA using the immunoSEQ Assay, a bias-controlled multiplex PCR. The authors processed their data as follows. Within the assay, amplification of reference gene primers was used to estimate how many nucleated cells each sample contained. To quantify the absolute abundance of each unique TCRbeta CDR3 rearrangement, sequence reads were collapsed and filtered. For each sample, productive Simpson clonality was calculated as the square root of Simpson's diversity index across productive rearrangements. This is the immuneACCESS table as TCRdb keeps it, with only in-frame sequences that have V and J called. A part of the clones is gone; compared with another copy, unresolved V genes explain less than half, and the rest is unexplained. That table supplies the V and J calls and clone size; D and trimming were determined from the DNA. The sample records a few hundred thousand clones, 70% to 90% of which are singletons. The ten largest clones take up around 12% of the sample.

As for this clone: Its binding antigen is unknown. No quality values exist for individual bases; no much larger clone is one base distant.

The specimen sequenced was peripheral blood. This sequence uses TRBV11-2 and TRBJ2-1; 9 bases in the junction line up with TRBD2. This receptor was obtained from a woman between 45 and 65 years old with COVID-19, enrolled during active disease. In nucleotides, the sequence is TGTGCCAGCAGCTTGACTAGCGGTTATACCTACAATGAGCAGTTCTTC. The encoded protein is CASSLTSGYTYNEQFF.